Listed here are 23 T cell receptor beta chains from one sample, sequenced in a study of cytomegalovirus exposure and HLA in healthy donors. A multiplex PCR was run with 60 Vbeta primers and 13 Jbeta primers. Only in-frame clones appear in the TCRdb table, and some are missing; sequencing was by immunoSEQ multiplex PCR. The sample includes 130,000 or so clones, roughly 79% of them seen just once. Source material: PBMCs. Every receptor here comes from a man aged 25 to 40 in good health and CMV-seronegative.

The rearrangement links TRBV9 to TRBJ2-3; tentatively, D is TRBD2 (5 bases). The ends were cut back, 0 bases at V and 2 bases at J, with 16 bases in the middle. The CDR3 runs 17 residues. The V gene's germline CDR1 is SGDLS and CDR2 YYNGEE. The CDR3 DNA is TGTGCCAGCAGCGTAGGAGTCGCGGGCGGAACCACAGATACGCAGTATTTT. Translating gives CASSVGVAGGTTDTQYF.

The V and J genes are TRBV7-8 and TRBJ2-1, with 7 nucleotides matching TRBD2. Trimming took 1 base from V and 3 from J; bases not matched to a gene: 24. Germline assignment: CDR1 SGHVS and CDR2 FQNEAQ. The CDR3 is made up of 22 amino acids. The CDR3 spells CASSLGGGLWQRTSGNYNEQFF. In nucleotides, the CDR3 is TGTGCCAGCAGCTTAGGGGGGGGTTTGTGGCAGCGGACCAGCGGAAACTACAATGAGCAGTTCTTC. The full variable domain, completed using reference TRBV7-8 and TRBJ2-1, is GAGVSQSPRYKVAKRGQDVALRCDPISGHVSLFWYQQALGQGPEFLTYFQNEAQLDKSGLPSDRFFAERPEGSVSTLKIQRTQQEDSAVYLCASSLGGGLWQRTSGNYNEQFFGPGTRLTVL.

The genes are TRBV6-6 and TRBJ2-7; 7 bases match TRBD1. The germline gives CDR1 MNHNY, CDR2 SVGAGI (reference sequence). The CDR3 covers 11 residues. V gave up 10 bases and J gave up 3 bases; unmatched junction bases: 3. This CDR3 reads CATGTDYEQYF. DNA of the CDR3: TGTGCCACTGGGACAGACTACGAGCAGTACTTC.

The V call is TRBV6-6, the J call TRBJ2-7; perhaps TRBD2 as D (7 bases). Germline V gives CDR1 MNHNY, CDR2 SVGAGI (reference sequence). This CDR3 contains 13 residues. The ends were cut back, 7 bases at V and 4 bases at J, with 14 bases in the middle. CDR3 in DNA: TGTGCCAGCACCCTAGGGGGGGCTTACGAGCAGTACTTC. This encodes CASTLGGAYEQYF.

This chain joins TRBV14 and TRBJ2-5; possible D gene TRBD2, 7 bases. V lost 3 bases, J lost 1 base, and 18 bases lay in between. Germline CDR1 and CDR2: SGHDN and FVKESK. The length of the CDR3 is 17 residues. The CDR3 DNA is TGTGCCAGCAGCCAGCTCAGAGGGGGGGCTGGCCAAGAGACCCAGTACTTC. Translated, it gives CASSQLRGGAGQETQYF.

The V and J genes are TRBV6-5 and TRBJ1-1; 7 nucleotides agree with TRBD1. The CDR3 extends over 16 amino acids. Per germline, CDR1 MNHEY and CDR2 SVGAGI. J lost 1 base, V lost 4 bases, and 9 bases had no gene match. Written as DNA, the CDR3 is TGTGCCAGCAGTTCCCAAGGGGACAGCTGGAACACTGAAGCTTTCTTT. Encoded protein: CASSSQGDSWNTEAFF.

The CDR3 coding sequence is TGTGCCTGGAGTGGGGGACTCGGGCAGCCCCAGCATTTT. Protein: CAWSGGLGQPQHF. This sequence joins TRBV30 and TRBJ1-5, with D perhaps TRBD1 (5 bases). Trimming removed 1 base from V and 7 bases from J, with 11 bases in between. The length of the CDR3 is 13 residues. Germline assignment: CDR1 GTSNPN and CDR2 SVGIG (reference sequence).

The CDR3 DNA is TGTGCCAGCAGCCCACCCGCTCGGGAGACCCAGTACTTC. As protein: CASSPPARETQYF. The rearrangement uses TRBV6-5 and TRBJ2-5; D is unresolved. The length of the CDR3 is 13 residues. Germline V CDR1 and CDR2: MNHEY, SVGAGI. V lost 6 bases to trimming and J lost 5 bases, with 13 bases between them.

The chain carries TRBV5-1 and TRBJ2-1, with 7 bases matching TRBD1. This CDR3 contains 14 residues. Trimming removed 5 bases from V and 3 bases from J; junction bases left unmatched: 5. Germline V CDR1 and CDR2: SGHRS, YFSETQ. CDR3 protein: CASSSSGGYNEQFF. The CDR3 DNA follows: TGCGCCAGCAGTTCATCAGGGGGCTACAATGAGCAGTTCTTC.

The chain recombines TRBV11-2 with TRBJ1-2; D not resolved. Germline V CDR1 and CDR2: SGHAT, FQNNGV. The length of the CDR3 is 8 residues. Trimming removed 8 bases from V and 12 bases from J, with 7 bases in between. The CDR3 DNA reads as TGTGCCAGCGACTTCGACACCTTC. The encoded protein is CASDFDTF.

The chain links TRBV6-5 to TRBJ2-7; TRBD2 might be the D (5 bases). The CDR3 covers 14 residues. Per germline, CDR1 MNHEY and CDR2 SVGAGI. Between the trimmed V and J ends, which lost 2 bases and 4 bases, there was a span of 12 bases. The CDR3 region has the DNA TGTGCCAGCAGTTACAACCGGGGAAGTTACGAGCAGTACTTC. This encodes CASSYNRGSYEQYF.

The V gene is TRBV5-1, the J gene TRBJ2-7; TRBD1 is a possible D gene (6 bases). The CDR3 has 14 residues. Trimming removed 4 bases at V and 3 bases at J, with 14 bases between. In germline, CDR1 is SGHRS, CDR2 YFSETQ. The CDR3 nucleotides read TGCGCCAGCAGCCCCGTGGGACAACACTACGAGCAGTACTTC. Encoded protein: CASSPVGQHYEQYF.

Here the CDR3 reads CASSRAGGFTGELFF. CDR3 sequence (DNA): TGTGCCTCCTCGAGAGCAGGGGGATTCACCGGGGAGCTGTTTTTT. V is TRBV30 and J is TRBJ2-2; 7 nucleotides agree with TRBD1. This CDR3 is built from 15 residues. V dropped 7 bases and J dropped 4; count of bases not matched to a gene: 12. Germline V lookup: CDR1 GTSNPN, CDR2 SVGIG (reference sequence).

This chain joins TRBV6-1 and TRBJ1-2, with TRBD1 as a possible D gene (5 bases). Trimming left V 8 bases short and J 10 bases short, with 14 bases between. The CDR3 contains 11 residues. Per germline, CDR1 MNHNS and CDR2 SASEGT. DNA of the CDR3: TGTGCCAGCTCGGTCAGGGTAGCCTACACCTTC. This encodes CASSVRVAYTF.

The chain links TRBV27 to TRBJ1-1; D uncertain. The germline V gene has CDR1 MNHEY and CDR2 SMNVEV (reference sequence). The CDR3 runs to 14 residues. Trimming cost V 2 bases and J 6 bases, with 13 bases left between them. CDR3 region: CASSLLAGNSEAFF. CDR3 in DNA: TGTGCCAGCAGTTTACTAGCGGGCAACTCTGAAGCTTTCTTT.

CDR3 nucleotide sequence: TGCAGCGTACTGACAGGGGGGAATGAAAAACTGTTTTTT. This encodes CSVLTGGNEKLFF. The rearrangement links TRBV29-1 to TRBJ1-4; 9 bases fit TRBD1. Germline assignment: CDR1 SQVTM and CDR2 ANQGSEA. The CDR3 extends over 13 amino acids. The V and J ends lost 6 bases and 5 bases, in that order; junction bases with no gene match: 4. The variable domain in full, with the rest retrieved from reference TRBV29-1 and TRBJ1-4, is SAVISQKPSRDICQRGTSLTIQCQVDSQVTMMFWYRQQPGQSLTLIATANQGSEATYESGFVIDKFPISRPNLTFSTLTVSNMSPEDSSIYLCSVLTGGNEKLFFGSGTQLSVL.

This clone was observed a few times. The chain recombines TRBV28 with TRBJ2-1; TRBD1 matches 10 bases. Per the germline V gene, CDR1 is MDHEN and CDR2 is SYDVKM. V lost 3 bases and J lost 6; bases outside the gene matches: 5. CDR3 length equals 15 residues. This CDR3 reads CASSLTGQGGNEQFF. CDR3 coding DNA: TGTGCCAGCAGTTTGACCGGACAGGGGGGCAATGAGCAGTTCTTC.

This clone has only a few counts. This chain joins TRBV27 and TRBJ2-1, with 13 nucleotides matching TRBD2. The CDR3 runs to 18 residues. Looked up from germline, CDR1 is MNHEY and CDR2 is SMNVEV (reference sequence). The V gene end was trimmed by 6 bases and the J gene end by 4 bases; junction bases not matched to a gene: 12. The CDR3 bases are TGTGCCAGCAGACCGCCGGGACTAGCGGGAACCCCTTACAATGAGCAGTTCTTC. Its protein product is CASRPPGLAGTPYNEQFF.

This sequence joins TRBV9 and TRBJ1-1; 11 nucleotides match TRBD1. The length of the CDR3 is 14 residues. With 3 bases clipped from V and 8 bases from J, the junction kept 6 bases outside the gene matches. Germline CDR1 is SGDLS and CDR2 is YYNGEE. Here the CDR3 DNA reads TGTGCCAGCAGCGGGACAGGGGGCCCGGTCGAAGCTTTCTTT. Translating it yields CASSGTGGPVEAFF.

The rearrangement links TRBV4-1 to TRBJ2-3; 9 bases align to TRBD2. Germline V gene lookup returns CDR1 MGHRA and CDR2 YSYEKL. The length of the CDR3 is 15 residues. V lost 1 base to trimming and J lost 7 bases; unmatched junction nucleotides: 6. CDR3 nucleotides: TGCGCCAGCAGCCAAGTTAGCGGGAGTTCGAATACGCAGTATTTT. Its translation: CASSQVSGSSNTQYF.

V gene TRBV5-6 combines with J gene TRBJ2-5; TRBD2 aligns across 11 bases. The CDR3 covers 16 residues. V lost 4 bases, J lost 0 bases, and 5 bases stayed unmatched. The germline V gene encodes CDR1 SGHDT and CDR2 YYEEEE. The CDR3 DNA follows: TGTGCCAGCAGCCTACTAGCGGGGGCGTACCAAGAGACCCAGTACTTC. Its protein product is CASSLLAGAYQETQYF.

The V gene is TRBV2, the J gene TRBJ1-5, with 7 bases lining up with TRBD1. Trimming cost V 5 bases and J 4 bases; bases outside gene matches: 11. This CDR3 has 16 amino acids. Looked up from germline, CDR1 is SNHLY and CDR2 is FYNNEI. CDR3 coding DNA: TGTGCCAGCAGTAGACTGATGGGGGACAGTAATCAGCCCCAGCATTTT. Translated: CASSRLMGDSNQPQHF.

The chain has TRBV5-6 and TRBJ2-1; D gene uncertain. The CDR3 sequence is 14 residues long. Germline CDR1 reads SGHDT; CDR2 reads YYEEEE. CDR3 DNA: TGTGCAACTCAACCTGGGCCTTCCTACAATGAGCAGTTCTTC. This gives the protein CATQPGPSYNEQFF.